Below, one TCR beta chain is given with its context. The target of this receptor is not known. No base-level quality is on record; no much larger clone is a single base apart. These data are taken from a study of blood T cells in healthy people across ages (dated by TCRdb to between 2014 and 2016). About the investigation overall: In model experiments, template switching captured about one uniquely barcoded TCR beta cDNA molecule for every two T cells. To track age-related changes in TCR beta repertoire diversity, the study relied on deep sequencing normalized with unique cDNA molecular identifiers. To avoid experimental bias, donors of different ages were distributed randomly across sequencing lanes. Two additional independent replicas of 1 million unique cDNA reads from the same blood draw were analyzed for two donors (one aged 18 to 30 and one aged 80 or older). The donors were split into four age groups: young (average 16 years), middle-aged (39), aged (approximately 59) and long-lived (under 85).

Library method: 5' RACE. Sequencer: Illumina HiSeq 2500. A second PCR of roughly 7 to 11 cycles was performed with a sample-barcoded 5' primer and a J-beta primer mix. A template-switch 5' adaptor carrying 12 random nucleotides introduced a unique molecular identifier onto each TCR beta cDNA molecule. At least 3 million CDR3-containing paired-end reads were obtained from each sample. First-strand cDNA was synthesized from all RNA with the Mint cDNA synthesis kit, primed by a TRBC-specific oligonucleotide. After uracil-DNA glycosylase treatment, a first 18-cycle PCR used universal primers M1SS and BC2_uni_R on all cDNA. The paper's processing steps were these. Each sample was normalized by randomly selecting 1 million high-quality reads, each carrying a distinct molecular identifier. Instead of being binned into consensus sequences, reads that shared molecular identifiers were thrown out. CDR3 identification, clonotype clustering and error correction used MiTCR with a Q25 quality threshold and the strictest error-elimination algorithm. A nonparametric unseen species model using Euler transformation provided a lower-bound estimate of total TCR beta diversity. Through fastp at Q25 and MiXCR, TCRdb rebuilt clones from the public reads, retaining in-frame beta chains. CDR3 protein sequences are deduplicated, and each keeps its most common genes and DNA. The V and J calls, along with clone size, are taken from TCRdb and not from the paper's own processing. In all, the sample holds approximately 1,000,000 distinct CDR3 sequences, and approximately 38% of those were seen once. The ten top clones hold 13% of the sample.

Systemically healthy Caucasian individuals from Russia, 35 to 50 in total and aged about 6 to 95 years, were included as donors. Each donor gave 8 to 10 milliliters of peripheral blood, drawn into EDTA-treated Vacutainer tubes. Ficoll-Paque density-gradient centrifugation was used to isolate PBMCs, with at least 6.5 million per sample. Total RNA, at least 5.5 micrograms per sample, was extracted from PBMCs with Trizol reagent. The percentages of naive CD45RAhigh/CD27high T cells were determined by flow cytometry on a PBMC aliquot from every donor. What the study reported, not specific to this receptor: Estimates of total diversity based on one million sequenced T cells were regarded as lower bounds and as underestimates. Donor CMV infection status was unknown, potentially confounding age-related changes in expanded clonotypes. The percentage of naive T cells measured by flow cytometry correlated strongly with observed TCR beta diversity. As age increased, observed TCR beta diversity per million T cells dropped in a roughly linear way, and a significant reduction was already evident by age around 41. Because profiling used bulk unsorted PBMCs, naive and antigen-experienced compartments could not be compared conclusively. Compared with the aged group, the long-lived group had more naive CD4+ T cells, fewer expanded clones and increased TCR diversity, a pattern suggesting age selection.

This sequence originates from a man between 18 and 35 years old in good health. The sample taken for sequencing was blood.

The CDR3 sequence is CSVQGQGSTEAFF. The DNA reads TGCAGCGTCCAGGGACAGGGCTCCACTGAAGCTTTCTTT. Recombination joined TRBV29-1 with TRBJ1-1, and 9 junctional nucleotides match TRBD1. Counted from cysteine to phenylalanine, this CDR3 has 13 amino acids. Of all the DNA, just the CDR3 is kept, 39 bases in frame from base 1. For this chain, trimming is 6 bases at the V end and 4 bases at the J end, and the number of junction bases without a gene match is 6. CDR1 and CDR2 are read off the germline V gene as SQVTM and ANQGSEA.